The 19 T cell receptor beta chains presented below share a single source sample, sequenced in a study of T cells after yellow fever vaccination. Via MiXCR, TCRdb re-called the 5' RACE reads, giving one row per CDR3 protein. The sample lists a few hundred thousand distinct CDR3 sequences; approximately 10% were seen once. Here the sequenced sample was CD4+ T cells sorted from PBMCs, taken 5 days after the yellow fever booster vaccination. The receptor source for this set is a man aged 18 to 30 who received the YFV17D yellow fever vaccine.

This sequence joins TRBV12-3 or TRBV12-4 and TRBJ1-2, with D unresolved. V dropped 3 bases and J dropped 3 bases, with 11 bases sitting between them. This CDR3 spans 14 amino acids. CDR3 sequence: CASSLGLGYYGYTF. The CDR3 nucleotides read TGTGCCAGCAGTTTGGGCTTGGGGTACTATGGCTACACCTTC.

The chain joins TRBV20-1 to TRBJ1-5, with 8 nucleotides matching TRBD1. CDR1 DFQATT and CDR2 SNEGSKA come from the germline V gene (reference sequence). J lost 11 bases, V lost 0 bases, and 12 bases had no gene match. The CDR3 length is 15 residues. Written as DNA, the CDR3 is TGCAGTGCTAGAGAGGGCAGGGGGCATGGGGAGTCCCAGCATTTT. As protein: CSAREGRGHGESQHF.

This clonotype was counted at least ten times. V gene TRBV27 combines with J gene TRBJ1-1; 7 positions agree with TRBD1. The CDR3 contains 16 residues. The germline gives CDR1 MNHEY, CDR2 SMNVEV (reference sequence). The ends lost 5 bases at V and 4 bases at J; junction bases unmatched: 13. The CDR3 protein is CASSGGGGGLGTEAFF. The CDR3 DNA is TGTGCCAGCAGTGGAGGGGGCGGGGGGCTCGGCACTGAAGCTTTCTTT.

The J gene is TRBJ1-6, the V gene TRBV6-1, with D unresolved. Germline V gene lookup returns CDR1 MNHNS and CDR2 SASEGT. V was trimmed by 4 bases and J by 7 bases, leaving 14 bases between them. This CDR3 is 15 amino acids long. The CDR3 bases are TGTGCCAGCAGTGTTCACCAGGCAGAGAATTCACCCCTCCACTTT. Its protein is CASSVHQAENSPLHF.

This clonotype was picked up many times. V gene TRBV4-1 combines with J gene TRBJ1-4; no clear D. Germline values: CDR1 MGHRA, CDR2 YSYEKL. The CDR3 totals 12 residues. V was cut by 4 bases and J by 2 bases, with 2 bases left in between. The CDR3 coding sequence is TGCGCCAGCAGCCGGACTAATGAAAAACTGTTTTTT. Translation gives CASSRTNEKLFF.

There are many counts of this clonotype. The CDR3 sequence is CASSQGLTTTNEKLFF. CDR3 bases: TGTGCCAGCAGCCAAGGCCTCACTACAACTAATGAAAAACTGTTTTTT. The chain carries TRBV3-1 and TRBJ1-4; D is unclear. The CDR3 runs to 16 residues. V lost 1 base to trimming and J lost 0 bases, with 9 bases between them. CDR1 and CDR2 (germline): LGHDT, YNNKEL (reference sequence).

The table lists this clonotype with a few counts. This chain joins TRBV18 and TRBJ2-7, with a weak D call TRBD1 (6 bases). The CDR3 is 14 amino acids. The V end lost 3 bases, the J end lost 6 bases, and 15 bases lay between the germline ends. The germline V gene has CDR1 KGHSH and CDR2 LQKENI. The DNA for the CDR3 is TGTGCCAGCTCACCTTCAGGACAGCCTGTCGAGCAGTACGTC. As protein: CASSPSGQPVEQYV.

The sample holds many counts of this clonotype. V gene TRBV4-3 combines with J gene TRBJ2-6; the D gene is possibly TRBD1 (6 bases). Trimming cost V 6 bases and J 0 bases, with 15 bases left between them. The CDR3 is made up of 17 amino acids. Germline CDR1 and CDR2: LGHNA and YSLEER. CDR3 loop: CASRRSGHSSGANVLTF. The CDR3 DNA is TGCGCCAGCAGGCGATCGGGACACTCCTCTGGGGCCAACGTCCTGACTTTC.

The chain joins TRBV5-1 to TRBJ2-5, with 9 bases identical to TRBD1. CDR1 SGHRS and CDR2 YFSETQ come from the germline V gene. The V and J ends lost 0 bases and 5 bases, in that order; junction bases with no gene match: 8. This CDR3 region has 16 residues. CDR3 residues: CASSLEAGQGLETQYF. For the CDR3, the DNA is TGCGCCAGCAGCTTGGAAGCCGGACAGGGGTTGGAGACCCAGTACTTC.

This clonotype was detected ten times or more. The rearrangement links TRBV5-4 to TRBJ2-5, with D perhaps matching TRBD2 (7 bases). V was clipped by 2 bases and J by 3 bases, with 17 bases between them. Germline V gene data show CDR1 as SGHNT and CDR2 as YYREEE (reference sequence). This CDR3 is built from 16 residues. The CDR3 loop is CASSFGGARAEETQYF. Here the CDR3 DNA reads TGTGCCAGCAGCTTTGGGGGGGCGAGGGCCGAAGAGACCCAGTACTTC. The entire variable domain, with the rest obtained from reference TRBV5-4 and TRBJ2-5, is as follows: ETGVTQSPTHLIKTRGQQVTLRCSSQSGHNTVSWYQQALGQGPQFIFQYYREEENGRGNFPPRFSGLQFPNYSSELNVNALELDDSALYLCASSFGGARAEETQYFGPGTRLLVL.

In the case of this clonotype: A much larger clone differs from this one at a single base, so this may be a read error. The V gene is TRBV3-1, the J gene TRBJ2-1; D assignment may be TRBD1 or TRBD2 (5 bases each). Germline V lookup: CDR1 LGHDT, CDR2 YNNKEL (reference sequence). The CDR3 consists of 14 residues. Trimming left V 4 bases short and J 7 bases short, with 14 bases between. The CDR3 DNA reads TGTGCCAGCAGCCCTCTAGGGGAGCTGAATGAGCAGTTCTTC. Translated, it gives CASSPLGELNEQFF.

The rearrangement uses TRBV7-2 and TRBJ2-3, with D tentatively TRBD1 (6 bases). CDR1 and CDR2 from the germline V gene are SGHTA and FQGNSA. CDR3 length: 14 amino acids. V gave up 3 bases and J gave up 8 bases, with 15 bases separating them. Here the CDR3 DNA reads TGTGCCAGCAGCTTGGCAGGGCAACAGGGTACGCAGTATTTT. This encodes CASSLAGQQGTQYF.

This clonotype has just a few counts. The rearrangement links TRBV20-1 to TRBJ1-6; D not resolved. The CDR3 is 15 amino acids. Looked up from germline, CDR1 is DFQATT and CDR2 is SNEGSKA (reference sequence). The germline V and J ends were trimmed by 0 bases and 10 bases, with 16 bases remaining between them. Written as DNA, the CDR3 is TGCAGTGCTAGAGAGGCTGGTAGGGCTGGATCACCCCTCCACTTT. It encodes CSAREAGRAGSPLHF.

The chain links TRBV6-1 to TRBJ2-4; TRBD1 matches 7 bases. CDR3 length equals 12 residues. V lost 4 bases and J lost 6; bases outside the gene matches: 0. Germline-derived CDR1 and CDR2 are MNHNS and SASEGT. This CDR3 reads CASSAGGNIQYF. CDR3 bases: TGTGCCAGCAGTGCAGGGGGAAACATTCAGTACTTC.

This clonotype was seen at least ten times. The chain combines TRBV12-3 or TRBV12-4 with TRBJ1-5, with a tentative D call TRBD1 (6 bases). V gave up 6 bases and J gave up 4 bases, with 7 bases separating them. This CDR3 is 12 amino acids long. The chain's CDR3 is CASRGTNQPQHF. The CDR3 DNA reads as TGTGCCAGCAGGGGGACAAATCAGCCCCAGCATTTT.

This clonotype turned up a few times. The chain combines TRBV19 with TRBJ2-7; 7 bases map to TRBD2. The germline V gene encodes CDR1 LNHDA and CDR2 SQIVND (reference sequence). V dropped 7 bases and J dropped 3; count of bases not matched to a gene: 9. The CDR3 is made up of 14 amino acids. Here the CDR3 DNA reads TGTGCCAGTACCCGCGGGCGGGGGAGCTACGAGCAGTACTTC. It codes for CASTRGRGSYEQYF.

The rearrangement uses TRBV7-2 and TRBJ2-3; D is perhaps TRBD1 (6 bases). CDR1 and CDR2 from the germline V gene are SGHTA and FQGNSA. This CDR3 is built from 14 residues. V was clipped by 1 base and J by 4 bases, with 9 bases between them. In DNA, the CDR3 is TGTGCCAGCAGCTTAGGGACAGAACCAGATACGCAGTATTTT. Its translation is CASSLGTEPDTQYF.

This clonotype showed up just a few times. The chain employs TRBV3-1 and TRBJ1-6; unclear D gene. CDR1 and CDR2 (germline): LGHDT, YNNKEL (reference sequence). V was clipped by 0 bases and J by 0 bases, with 6 bases between them. The CDR3 runs 16 residues. CDR3 loop: CASSQDGHSYNSPLHF. DNA of the CDR3: TGTGCCAGCAGCCAAGACGGGCACTCCTATAATTCACCCCTCCACTTT.

The V and J genes are TRBV6-1 and TRBJ1-1; perhaps TRBD1 as D (5 bases). Between the trimmed V and J ends, which lost 1 base and 5 bases, there was a span of 20 bases. The germline V gene encodes CDR1 MNHNS and CDR2 SASEGT. CDR3 length: 17 residues. This CDR3 reads CASSEDLEGPQRTEAFF. In nucleotides, the CDR3 is TGTGCCAGCAGTGAAGATTTGGAGGGGCCCCAGAGGACTGAAGCTTTCTTT.